The subject of this entry is one T cell receptor beta chain. The sample holds other DNA sequences that translate to the same CDR3. The CDR3 totals 12 residues. Germline CDR1 LNHNV, CDR2 YYDKDF (reference sequence). V was shortened by 0 bases and J by 4 bases, with 4 bases between the two germline ends. Libraries were prepared by immunoSEQ multiplex PCR; TCRdb keeps only in-frame clonotypes and omits some of them. This sample has some 2 million clones, with 90% to 95% found just once. Researchers partitioned CD4+ cells into CD45RA+ naive and CD45RA-negative memory subsets. This entry belongs to a study of shared clonotypes between healthy human individuals. Study overall: Used for every donor were three CD4 naive, three CD4 memory, two CD8 naive and one CD8 memory plate.

The chain joins TRBV15 to TRBJ2-7; no reliable D call. The sequence was collected from a man between 18 and 35 years old in good health. The sequenced material came from naive CD4+ T cells sorted from blood. Documented subset: CD45RA+ positively selected. CDR3 coding DNA: TGTGCCACCAGCAGAGATCGGTACGAGCAGTACTTC. As protein: CATSRDRYEQYF. The full variable domain, with the rest looked up from reference TRBV15 and TRBJ2-7, is DAMVIQNPRYQVTQFGKPVTLSCSQTLNHNVMYWYQQKSSQAPKLLFHYYDKDFNNEADTPDNFQSRRPNTSFCFLDIRSPGLGDTAMYLCATSRDRYEQYFGPGTRLTVT.